The present T cell receptor beta chain was sequenced within a study of OX40 agonist ivuxolimab in advanced cancers. The CDR3 has 13 residues. Trimming removed 6 bases from V and 7 bases from J; junction bases left unmatched: 5. CDR1 is WSHSY and CDR2 is SAAADI in the germline V gene. The protocol was immunoSEQ multiplex PCR, while the TCRdb copy is restricted to in-frame clones and leaves out a portion. The table shows approximately 86,000 clones, with roughly 84% occurring only once. The clonotype was recovered from an adult with an advanced solid tumor such as melanoma, head and neck, liver or kidney cancer. The V and J genes are TRBV10-2 and TRBJ1-4, with 7 bases lining up with TRBD1. The material was CD4+ or CD8+ T cells sorted from blood, obtained in a trial of the OX40 agonist ivuxolimab. CDR3 DNA: TGCGCCAGCAGGGGACAGCTTGGTGAAAAACTGTTTTTT. Translation gives CASRGQLGEKLFF.